Listed here are 21 T cell receptor beta chains from one sample, sequenced in a study of blood T cell repertoires in COVID-19. Clones were read by immunoSEQ multiplex PCR, and TCRdb kept only the in-frame ones, dropping some. Among approximately 62,000 clones listed, roughly four fifths were seen once. The sequencing input was peripheral blood. All receptors derive from a woman aged 45 to 65 with active or convalescent COVID-19.

This chain connects TRBV5-1 to TRBJ2-5; the D is unclear. The CDR3 totals 12 residues. Trimming shortened V by 3 bases and J by 1 base, and 4 bases separated the two germline ends. Looked up from germline, CDR1 is SGHRS and CDR2 is YFSETQ. The CDR3: CASSSLQETQYF. CDR3 DNA sequence: TGCGCCAGCAGCTCCCTCCAAGAGACCCAGTACTTC.

CDR3 sequence (DNA): TGTGCCAGTAGCCCCAGACTAGCGGGAGTAAACGAGCAGTTCTTC. It translates to CASSPRLAGVNEQFF. V gene TRBV19 combines with J gene TRBJ2-1; TRBD2 matches 12 bases. Per the germline V gene, CDR1 is LNHDA and CDR2 is SQIVND (reference sequence). The CDR3 spans 15 residues. The ends lost 6 bases at V and 10 bases at J; junction bases unmatched: 10.

The chain couples TRBV25-1 to TRBJ1-4; 9 bases match TRBD1. The CDR3 spans 16 residues. V dropped 4 bases and J dropped 6; count of bases not matched to a gene: 9. CDR1 is MGHDK, CDR2 SYGVNS, per germline. The CDR3, as DNA: TGTGCCAGCAGTGCCTATGGACAGGGGCGACATGAAAAACTGTTTTTT. It translates to CASSAYGQGRHEKLFF. The variable domain in full, completed from reference TRBV25-1 and TRBJ1-4, reads EADIYQTPRYLVIGTGKKITLECSQTMGHDKMYWYQQDPGMELHLIHYSYGVNSTEKGDLSSESTVSRIRTEHFPLTLESARPSHTSQYLCASSAYGQGRHEKLFFGSGTQLSVL.

The J gene is TRBJ1-4, the V gene TRBV19, with D hard to call. The CDR3 spans 14 residues. Germline CDR1 LNHDA, CDR2 SQIVND (reference sequence). V gave up 5 bases and J gave up 4 bases, with 11 bases separating them. The CDR3 nucleotides read TGTGCCAGTAGTCCAGGAGGGTTTAATGAAAAACTGTTTTTT. It codes for CASSPGGFNEKLFF.

CDR3 loop: CASSSLAGAQETQYF. The DNA of the CDR3 is TGCGCCAGCAGCTCGCTAGCGGGAGCGCAGGAGACCCAGTACTTC. The V call is TRBV4-3, the J call TRBJ2-5; 10 bases are shared with TRBD2. This CDR3 has 15 amino acids. From germline, CDR1 is LGHNA and CDR2 YSLEER. V trimming: 5 bases; J trimming: 5 bases; junction bases outside the gene matches: 8.

CDR3 in DNA: TGTGCCAGCTCACTCGACAGGACTAACTATGGCTACACCTTC. Translation: CASSLDRTNYGYTF. The chain carries TRBV18 and TRBJ1-2, with D possibly matching TRBD1 (6 bases). Germline-derived CDR1 and CDR2 are KGHSH and LQKENI. With 4 bases removed from V and 0 bases from J, the gap between germline ends came to 9 bases. This CDR3 has 14 residues.

This clone was observed a few times. The gene calls are TRBV18 and TRBJ1-1; TRBD1 is a possible D gene (5 bases). V lost 0 bases to trimming and J lost 6 bases, with 11 bases between them. The CDR3 loop spans 14 amino acids. Germline assignment: CDR1 KGHSH and CDR2 LQKENI. The CDR3 DNA reads as TGTGCCAGCTCACCACCATTGGGGGGAGCTGAAGCTTTCTTT. Amino acids: CASSPPLGGAEAFF. Full variable domain (remainder filled in from reference TRBV18 and TRBJ1-1): NAGVMQNPRHLVRRRGQEARLRCSPMKGHSHVYWYRQLPEEGLKFMVYLQKENIIDESGMPKERFSAEFPKEGPSILRIQQVVRGDSAAYFCASSPPLGGAEAFFGQGTRLTVV.

This clone was observed a handful of times. The chain is built from TRBV12-3 or TRBV12-4 and TRBJ1-1, with D perhaps matching TRBD1 (5 bases). This CDR3 has 13 amino acids. With 3 bases removed from V and 3 bases from J, the gap between germline ends came to 8 bases. The CDR3 DNA sequence: TGTGCCAGCAGTTTCAGGGTCGACACTGAAGCTTTCTTT. This encodes CASSFRVDTEAFF.

This clone has a single count. The V gene is TRBV28, the J gene TRBJ1-4; unclear D gene. V shed 2 bases and J shed 9 bases, with 13 bases lying between them. The CDR3 has 14 amino acids. CDR1 is MDHEN, CDR2 SYDVKM, per germline. The CDR3 region is CASSLGVLGKKLFF. CDR3 in DNA: TGTGCCAGCAGTTTAGGCGTGCTCGGGAAAAAACTGTTTTTT.

This clone was detected a few times. The chain employs TRBV6-5 and TRBJ2-2; D might be TRBD1 (6 bases). Germline CDR1 and CDR2: MNHEY and SVGAGI. This CDR3 spans 15 amino acids. V shed 0 bases and J shed 6 bases, with 11 bases lying between them. The CDR3 loop reads CASSYSSAGAGELFF. CDR3 in DNA: TGTGCCAGCAGTTACTCTTCGGCAGGGGCCGGGGAGCTGTTTTTT.

The V call is TRBV19, the J call TRBJ1-6; 9 nucleotides line up with TRBD1. The CDR3 runs 14 residues. Looked up from germline, CDR1 is LNHDA and CDR2 is SQIVND (reference sequence). Unmatched junction bases numbered 5, after V lost 5 bases and J lost 9 bases. For the CDR3, the DNA is TGTGCCAGTAGTGGGACAGGGAGGGTTTCACCCCTCCACTTT. Protein sequence: CASSGTGRVSPLHF. The full variable domain, with the rest looked up from reference TRBV19 and TRBJ1-6, is DGGITQSPKYLFRKEGQNVTLSCEQNLNHDAMYWYRQDPGQGLRLIYYSQIVNDFQKGDIAEGYSVSREKKESFPLTVTSAQKNPTAFYLCASSGTGRVSPLHFGNGTRLTVT.

This chain joins TRBV10-3 and TRBJ2-7, with 7 bases aligning to TRBD2. Trimming at V came to 0 bases and at J to 0 bases, leaving 2 bases not matched to a gene. The CDR3 length is 15 residues. The V gene's germline CDR1 is ENHRY and CDR2 SYGVKD. The CDR3 is CAISESSGTSYEQYF. In nucleotides, the CDR3 is TGTGCCATCAGTGAGTCGAGCGGGACCTCCTACGAGCAGTACTTC.

The gene calls are TRBV18 and TRBJ2-2; D ambiguous. V was shortened by 1 base and J by 8 bases, with 5 bases between the two germline ends. This CDR3 is built from 12 residues. The germline V gene has CDR1 KGHSH and CDR2 LQKENI. CDR3 DNA: TGTGCCAGCTCACCACGGCCAGGGGAGCTGTTTTTT. It translates to CASSPRPGELFF.

The chain carries TRBV6-2 or TRBV6-3 and TRBJ2-7; 16 bases are a match to TRBD2. The V segment lost 6 bases and the J segment 4 bases; nucleotides outside the gene matches: 15. This CDR3 spans 19 amino acids. Germline V gene lookup returns CDR1 MNHEY and CDR2 SVGEGT. This chain's CDR3 is CASSPRPGTSGRAGYEQYF. CDR3 DNA: TGTGCCAGCAGCCCCCGGCCCGGGACTAGCGGGAGGGCCGGATACGAGCAGTACTTC.

The V and J genes are TRBV10-3 and TRBJ2-1; 16 bases fit TRBD2. There are 16 residues in the CDR3. V lost 8 bases to trimming and J lost 9 bases; unmatched junction nucleotides: 10. Germline values: CDR1 ENHRY, CDR2 SYGVKD. Here the CDR3 reads CAISKGTSGRDGEQFF. DNA for the CDR3: TGTGCCATCTCCAAAGGGACTAGCGGGAGGGACGGTGAGCAGTTCTTC.

V gene TRBV19 combines with J gene TRBJ2-1; 14 nucleotides line up with TRBD2. CDR1 and CDR2 from the germline V gene are LNHDA and SQIVND (reference sequence). V was pared by 2 bases and J by 5 bases, with 5 bases of the junction left unmatched. There are 17 residues in the CDR3. Here the CDR3 DNA reads TGTGCCAGTAGTATACGACTAGCGGGAGGGGTACACAATGAGCAGTTCTTC. Residues: CASSIRLAGGVHNEQFF.

The genes are TRBV11-3 and TRBJ2-1, with 9 positions matching TRBD2. Germline V gene lookup returns CDR1 SGHNT and CDR2 YENEEA. V lost 1 base, J lost 2 bases, and 3 bases stayed unmatched. The CDR3 sequence is 16 residues long. CDR3 residues: CASSLAVAGAYNEQFF. The CDR3 DNA is TGTGCCAGCAGCTTAGCAGTAGCGGGAGCCTACAATGAGCAGTTCTTC.

The chain joins TRBV27 to TRBJ1-1, with TRBD1 as a possible D gene (5 bases). V lost 1 base to trimming and J lost 0 bases, with 9 bases between them. Germline CDR1 reads MNHEY; CDR2 reads SMNVEV (reference sequence). This CDR3 has 15 amino acids. In DNA form, the CDR3 reads TGTGCCAGCAGTTTATATCGGGGGTTGAACACTGAAGCTTTCTTT. It codes for CASSLYRGLNTEAFF.

The gene calls are TRBV3-1 (or the pseudogene TRBV3-2) and TRBJ1-4, with a tentative D call TRBD1 (5 bases). The CDR3 is 17 residues long. CDR1 LGHDT and CDR2 YNNKEL come from the germline V gene (reference sequence). V was trimmed by 0 bases and J by 7 bases, leaving 18 bases between them. Written as DNA, the CDR3 is TGTGCCAGCAGCCAAGATCAGGGAACCGGCCCAGGTGAAAAACTGTTTTTT. This gives the protein CASSQDQGTGPGEKLFF.

This clone was found a few times. The V gene is TRBV24-1, the J gene TRBJ2-1; D remains unclear. The CDR3 loop spans 14 amino acids. Trimming cost V 4 bases and J 8 bases, with 14 bases left between them. Per the germline V gene, CDR1 is KGHDR and CDR2 is SFDVKD. This CDR3 is CATSDPLPPHEQFF. In nucleotides, the CDR3 is TGTGCCACCAGTGACCCACTCCCCCCCCATGAGCAGTTCTTC.

The J gene is TRBJ2-7, the V gene TRBV24-1; TRBD2 agrees at 10 bases. Germline CDR1 reads KGHDR; CDR2 reads SFDVKD. The V segment lost 3 bases and the J segment 0 bases; nucleotides outside the gene matches: 1. The length of the CDR3 is 15 residues. CDR3 amino acids: CATSDSGRASYEQYF. The CDR3 bases are TGTGCCACCAGTGATAGCGGGAGGGCCTCCTACGAGCAGTACTTC.